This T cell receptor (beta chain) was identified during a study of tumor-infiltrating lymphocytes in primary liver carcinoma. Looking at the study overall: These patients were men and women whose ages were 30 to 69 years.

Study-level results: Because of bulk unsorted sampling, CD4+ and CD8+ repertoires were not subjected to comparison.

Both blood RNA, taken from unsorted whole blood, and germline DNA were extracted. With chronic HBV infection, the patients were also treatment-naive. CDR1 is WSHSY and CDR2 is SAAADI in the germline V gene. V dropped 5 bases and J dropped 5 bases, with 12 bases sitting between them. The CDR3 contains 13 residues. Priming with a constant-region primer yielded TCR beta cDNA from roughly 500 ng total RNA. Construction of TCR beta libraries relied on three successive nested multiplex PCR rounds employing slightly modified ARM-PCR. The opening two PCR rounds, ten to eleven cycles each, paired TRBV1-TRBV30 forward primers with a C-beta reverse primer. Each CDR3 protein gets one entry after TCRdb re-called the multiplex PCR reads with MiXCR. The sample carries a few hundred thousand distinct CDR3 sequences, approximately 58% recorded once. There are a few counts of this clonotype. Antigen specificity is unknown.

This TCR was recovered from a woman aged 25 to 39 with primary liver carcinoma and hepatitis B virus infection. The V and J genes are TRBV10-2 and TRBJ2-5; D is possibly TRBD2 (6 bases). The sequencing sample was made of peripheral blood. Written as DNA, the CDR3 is TGCGCCAGCAGTCCCGGGACTCCGGAGACCCAGTACTTC. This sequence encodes CASSPGTPETQYF.